Listed below are T cell receptor beta chains from one sample, sequenced in a study of T cells of healthy individuals. TCRdb analysed the 5' RACE reads with MiXCR anew, one entry per CDR3 protein. Found here are about 53,000 distinct CDR3 sequences, roughly 14% of them singletons; the top ten hold roughly 15%. These receptors were collected from a human donor in good health. Each CDR3 is given with its conserved first and last residue. D genes are given only for firm matches. A row's size may be missing; if present it is once, few, many or a size class.

TRBJ1-4 | - | many | TRBV20-1 | CSAREGLGRQRLFF | TGCAGTGCTAGAGAGGGCCTTGGACGTCAACGGCTGTTTTTT
TRBJ1-4 | TRBD1 | few | TRBV10-3 | CAISLTGDNEKLFF | TGTGCCATCAGTCTGACAGGGGACAATGAAAAACTGTTTTTT
TRBJ1-5 | - | few | TRBV24-1 | CATSAGGPGKIQGSNQPQHF | TGTGCCACCAGTGCTGGGGGGCCGGGGAAAATACAGGGTAGCAATCAGCCCCAGCATTTT
TRBJ1-1 | - | many | TRBV5-6 | CASSHYWGGTEAFF | TGTGCCAGCAGCCATTATTGGGGGGGCACTGAAGCTTTCTTT
TRBJ1-1 | - | - | TRBV5-6 | CASSLPPVTSTEAFF | TGTGCCAGCAGCTTGCCCCCCGTAACGAGCACTGAAGCTTTCTTT
TRBJ1-2 | TRBD1 | once | TRBV9 | CASSSFGTGGRGYTF | TGTGCCAGCAGCTCCTTCGGGACAGGGGGCCGTGGCTACACCTTC
TRBJ1-6 | - | - | TRBV27 | CASSLRGWDSPLHF | TGTGCCAGCAGTTTAAGGGGGTGGGATTCACCCCTCCACTTT
TRBJ1-2 | - | few | TRBV10-3 | CAISEYREGGYTF | TGTGCCATCAGTGAATACAGGGAAGGTGGCTACACCTTC
TRBJ2-7 | TRBD2 | many | TRBV4-3 | CASSPGTGGGSYEQYF | TGCGCCAGCAGCCCGGGGACGGGAGGAGGGTCCTACGAGCAGTACTTC
TRBJ1-4 | - | medium-sized | TRBV4-1 | CASSQGWGGSIGNEKLFF | TGCGCCAGCAGCCAAGGTTGGGGCGGAAGCATCGGTAATGAAAAACTGTTTTTT
TRBJ2-7 | TRBD2 | - | TRBV5-1 | CASSLAGTSSYEQYF | TGCGCCAGCAGCTTGGCCGGGACTAGCTCCTACGAGCAGTACTTC
TRBJ2-1 | TRBD2 | - | TRBV11-1 | CASSLAGLAGGVNEQFF | TGTGCCAGCAGCTTAGCGGGACTAGCGGGGGGGGTAAATGAGCAGTTCTTC
TRBJ2-5 | - | many | TRBV20-1 | CSATTLETQYF | TGCAGTGCGACAACCCTAGAGACCCAGTACTTC
TRBJ1-1 | TRBD1 | many | TRBV11-3 | CASSSGQENTEAFF | TGTGCCAGCAGCTCCGGACAGGAAAACACTGAAGCTTTCTTT
TRBJ2-1 | - | few | TRBV19 | CASSIVGGPPYNEQFF | TGTGCCAGTAGTATAGTGGGGGGCCCCCCCTACAATGAGCAGTTCTTC
TRBJ1-1 | - | few | TRBV6-6 | CASTQGSLNTEAFF | TGTGCCAGCACCCAGGGGTCTTTGAACACTGAAGCTTTCTTT
TRBJ1-2 | TRBD1 | medium-sized | TRBV29-1 | CSVTGGANYGYTF | TGCAGCGTTACAGGGGGCGCGAACTATGGCTACACCTTC